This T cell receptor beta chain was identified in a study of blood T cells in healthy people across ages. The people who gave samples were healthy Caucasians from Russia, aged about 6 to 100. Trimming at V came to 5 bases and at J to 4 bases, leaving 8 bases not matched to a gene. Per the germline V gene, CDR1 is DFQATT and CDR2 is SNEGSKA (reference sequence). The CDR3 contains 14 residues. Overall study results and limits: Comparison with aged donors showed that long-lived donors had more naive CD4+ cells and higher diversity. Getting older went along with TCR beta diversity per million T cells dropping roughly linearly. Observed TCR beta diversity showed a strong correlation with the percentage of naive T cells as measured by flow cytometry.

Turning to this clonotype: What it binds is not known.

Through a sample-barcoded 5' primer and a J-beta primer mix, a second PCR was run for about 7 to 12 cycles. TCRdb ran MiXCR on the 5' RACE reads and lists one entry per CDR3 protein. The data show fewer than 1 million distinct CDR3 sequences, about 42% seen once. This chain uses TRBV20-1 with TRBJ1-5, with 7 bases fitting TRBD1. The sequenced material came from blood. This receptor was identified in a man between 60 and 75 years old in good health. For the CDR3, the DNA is TGCAGTGCTCCAGGGACAGCACCAAATCAGCCCCAGCATTTT. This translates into CSAPGTAPNQPQHF.